The next 19 T cell receptor beta chains were all read from a single sample in a study of blood T cell repertoires in COVID-19. The repertoire was sequenced with immunoSEQ multiplex PCR; TCRdb's copy has only in-frame clones and lacks some. The table records over 200,000 clones, 83% of them present only once. The sequencing input was peripheral blood. These receptors all come from a woman between 65 and 79 years old with active or convalescent COVID-19.

This clone has only one observation. The V call is TRBV12-3 or TRBV12-4, the J call TRBJ2-5; D might be TRBD2 (6 bases). Trimming took off 6 bases at V and 4 bases at J, with 12 bases between the two ends. CDR3 size: 13 residues. The CDR3: CASSPLGGETQYF. In DNA, the CDR3 is TGTGCCAGCAGCCCCCTGGGGGGAGAGACCCAGTACTTC.

The rearrangement joins TRBV30 to TRBJ2-1; D unclear. There are 10 residues in the CDR3. Germline CDR1 is GTSNPN and CDR2 is SVGIG (reference sequence). The V and J ends lost 3 bases and 10 bases respectively, with 7 bases between them. CDR3 sequence reads: CAWSSTEQFF. Written as DNA, the CDR3 is TGTGCCTGGAGCTCTACCGAGCAGTTCTTC.

The chain employs TRBV13 and TRBJ1-3; D unresolved. V dropped 0 bases and J dropped 0 bases, with 6 bases sitting between them. This CDR3 comprises 15 residues. Germline loops: CDR1 PRHDT, CDR2 FYEKMQ (reference sequence). The CDR3, as DNA: TGTGCCAGCAGCTTAGGCGTGAGCTCTGGAAACACCATATATTTT. Translating it yields CASSLGVSSGNTIYF.

The rearrangement joins TRBV4-1 to TRBJ1-5, with D unclear. The CDR3 consists of 17 residues. V was clipped by 4 bases and J by 4 bases, with 20 bases between them. CDR1 and CDR2 from the germline V gene are MGHRA and YSYEKL. The CDR3 DNA sequence: TGCGCCAGCAGCCTATTTATGGTAGTTGGGCAGAATCAGCCCCAGCATTTT. Translating gives CASSLFMVVGQNQPQHF.

There are a few counts of this clone. The V and J genes are TRBV10-3 and TRBJ2-7; 14 bases fit TRBD2. Germline V lookup: CDR1 ENHRY, CDR2 SYGVKD. This CDR3 is 16 amino acids long. J was trimmed by 2 bases and V by 10 bases; bases with no gene match: 10. The CDR3 protein is CATSGTSGRGTYEQYF. The CDR3 DNA reads as TGTGCCACGTCCGGGACTAGCGGGAGAGGCACCTACGAGCAGTACTTC.

This clone occurred once. The chain carries TRBV21-1 and TRBJ2-5; TRBD2, the D gene given by the table, was not confirmed from the DNA. TRBV21-1 is a listed pseudogene. The CDR3 sequence is 15 residues long. The CDR3 here is CASSNQGTGRETQYF. The CDR3 region has the DNA TGTGCCAGCAGCAATCAAGGGACTGGTCGGGAGACCCAGTACTTC.

The V call is TRBV7-8, the J call TRBJ2-2; D is ambiguous. The germline V gene has CDR1 SGHVS and CDR2 FQNEAQ. V lost 5 bases to trimming and J lost 1 base, with 11 bases between them. The CDR3 runs 15 residues. CDR3 protein: CASSLLVQNTGELFF. DNA of the CDR3: TGTGCCAGCAGCCTTCTAGTTCAGAACACCGGGGAGCTGTTTTTT.

This clone was found a few times. This rearrangement joins TRBV30 to TRBJ2-7; weak D call: TRBD2 (5 bases). The V and J ends lost 5 bases and 1 base respectively, with 15 bases between them. This CDR3 contains 14 residues. Germline V lookup: CDR1 GTSNPN, CDR2 SVGIG (reference sequence). In DNA form, the CDR3 reads TGTGCCTGGCGCCCCCCGGGATCATCCTACGAGCAGTACTTC. It encodes CAWRPPGSSYEQYF.

The table lists this clone with a few counts. V usage is TRBV13 and J usage is TRBJ1-2, with 8 bases aligning to TRBD1. V lost 1 base, J lost 7 bases, and 5 bases stayed unmatched. This CDR3 spans 14 amino acids. In germline, CDR1 is PRHDT, CDR2 FYEKMQ (reference sequence). CDR3 protein: CASSLDRGVGGYTF. CDR3 coding DNA: TGTGCCAGCAGCTTAGACAGGGGGGTAGGTGGCTACACCTTC.

The chain uses TRBV28 and TRBJ1-2; 7 bases match TRBD1. Trimming removed 6 bases from V and 7 bases from J; junction bases left unmatched: 5. The CDR3 is 12 amino acids. Germline V gene sequence: CDR1 MDHEN, CDR2 SYDVKM. Written as DNA, the CDR3 is TGTGCCAGCAGCCAAAGACAGGGTGGCTACACCTTC. Its translation is CASSQRQGGYTF.

The V call is TRBV11-2, the J call TRBJ2-3; 13 bases align to TRBD2. The ends lost 0 bases at V and 6 bases at J; junction bases unmatched: 12. Germline CDR1 reads SGHAT; CDR2 reads FQNNGV. The CDR3 has 19 residues. The CDR3 region is CASSLDQKGLAGISDTQYF. The CDR3, as DNA: TGTGCCAGCAGCTTAGATCAGAAGGGACTAGCGGGAATCTCGGATACGCAGTATTTT.

Only one count was recorded for this clone. The chain is built from TRBV5-1 and TRBJ2-3; D unresolved. CDR1 and CDR2 (germline): SGHRS, YFSETQ. The CDR3 is 13 residues long. The V end was cut by 2 bases, the J end by 4 bases, with 8 bases between. This CDR3 reads CASSFRRADTQYF. Here the CDR3 DNA reads TGCGCCAGCAGCTTCCGCCGGGCAGATACGCAGTATTTT.

J is TRBJ2-1 and V is TRBV29-1; 12 bases align to TRBD2. V was clipped by 4 bases and J by 8 bases; unmatched bases: 9. CDR3 length: 15 residues. Germline V gene lookup returns CDR1 SQVTM and CDR2 ANQGSEA. CDR3 region: CSVVGLAGGRDEQFF. CDR3 coding DNA: TGCAGCGTTGTAGGGCTAGCGGGGGGGCGGGATGAGCAGTTCTTC.

The count of this clone is one. The rearrangement links TRBV3-1 (or the pseudogene TRBV3-2) to TRBJ2-1, with 14 bases lining up with TRBD2. This CDR3 has 14 amino acids. V lost 4 bases and J lost 13; bases outside the gene matches: 6. CDR1 LGHDT and CDR2 YNNKEL come from the germline V gene (reference sequence). The CDR3 DNA follows: TGTGCCAGCAGCCTGGTCGGGACTAGCGGGAGACAGTTCTTC. Translation gives CASSLVGTSGRQFF.

This clone showed up just a few times. Here the CDR3 reads CASSLPGQDRHTQYF. The DNA for the CDR3 is TGTGCCAGCAGTCTCCCGGGACAGGATAGACATACGCAGTATTTT. The chain is built from TRBV28 and TRBJ2-3; 8 bases fit TRBD1. J lost 7 bases, V lost 5 bases, and 11 bases had no gene match. There are 15 residues in the CDR3. Germline V gene data show CDR1 as MDHEN and CDR2 as SYDVKM.

The V gene is TRBV7-9, the J gene TRBJ1-1; 9 bases fit TRBD1. Trimming removed 6 bases from V and 0 bases from J; junction bases left unmatched: 8. Germline V gene sequence: CDR1 SEHNR, CDR2 FQNEAQ (reference sequence). CDR3 length: 16 residues. CDR3 in amino acids: CASSSGTGRVNTEAFF. The CDR3 DNA reads TGTGCCAGCAGTTCCGGGACAGGGAGGGTGAACACTGAAGCTTTCTTT.

This clone was observed a few times. DNA for the CDR3: TGTGCCAGCAGTTTATTTCCACTAGCGAGCATCACAGATACGCAGTATTTT. It is translated as CASSLFPLASITDTQYF. The chain couples TRBV27 to TRBJ2-3; TRBD2 matches 7 bases. After removal of 1 base from V and 2 bases from J, the junction contained 9 bases not matched to a gene. Looked up from germline, CDR1 is MNHEY and CDR2 is SMNVEV (reference sequence). The CDR3 covers 17 residues.

On this clone: A much larger clone lies one base from this, so it may be a read error. The gene calls are TRBV27 and TRBJ1-3; no firm D call. CDR1 and CDR2 from the germline V gene are MNHEY and SMNVEV (reference sequence). The CDR3 runs to 16 residues. Here the CDR3 reads CANSPDEARSGNTIYF. DNA for the CDR3: TGTGCCAACAGTCCCGATGAGGCCAGATCTGGAAACACCATATATTTT.

This sequence joins TRBV29-1 and TRBJ2-2; 7 nucleotides align to TRBD2. The V gene end was trimmed by 4 bases and the J gene end by 6 bases; junction bases not matched to a gene: 8. The germline V gene has CDR1 SQVTM and CDR2 ANQGSEA. The CDR3 is 14 residues long. CDR3 nucleotides: TGCAGCGTTGGAGGGACTACCGTACCCGGGGAGCTGTTTTTT. Translated, it gives CSVGGTTVPGELFF.